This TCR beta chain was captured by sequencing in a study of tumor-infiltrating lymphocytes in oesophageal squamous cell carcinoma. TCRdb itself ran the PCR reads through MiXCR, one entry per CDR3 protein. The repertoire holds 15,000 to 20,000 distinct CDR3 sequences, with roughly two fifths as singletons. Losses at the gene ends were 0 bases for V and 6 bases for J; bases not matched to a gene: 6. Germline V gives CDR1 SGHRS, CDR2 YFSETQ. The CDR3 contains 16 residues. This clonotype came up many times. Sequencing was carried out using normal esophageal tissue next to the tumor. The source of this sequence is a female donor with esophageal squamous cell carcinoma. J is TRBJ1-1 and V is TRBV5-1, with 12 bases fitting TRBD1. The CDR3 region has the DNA TGCGCCAGCAGCTTGGGGGACAGGGGGCGGGTGGCTGAAGCTTTCTTT. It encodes CASSLGDRGRVAEAFF.